This TCR beta chain stems from a study of blood T cells in healthy people across ages. Regarding the study as a whole: In these data, TCR beta diversity tracked strongly with naive T cell percentage.

About this clonotype: As yet, its antigen is unknown. A much larger clone lies one base from this, so it may be a read error.

Ranging in age from about 6 to 95, the donors were healthy Caucasian individuals from Russia. Combining a sample-barcoded 5' primer with a J-beta primer mix, a second PCR ran for 7 to 11 cycles. The study obtained at least 3 million CDR3-containing paired-end reads from every sample. TCRdb reprocessed the 5' RACE reads with MiXCR, giving one entry per CDR3 protein. This table has about 720,000 distinct CDR3 sequences, about a fifth appearing once. This CDR3 spans 13 amino acids. CDR1 is MDHEN and CDR2 is SYDVKM in the germline V gene. The receptor's source is a man aged 65 to 85 in good health. The chain uses TRBV28 and TRBJ2-5; 7 nucleotides match TRBD2. The sequenced material came from blood. CDR3 sequence (DNA): TGTGCCAGCAGTTTAGATGGGGGGGAGACCCAGTGCTTC. Protein product: CASSLDGGETQCF. Full variable domain (outside the CDR3, taken from reference TRBV28 and TRBJ2-5): DVKVTQSSRYLVKRTGEKVFLECVQDMDHENMFWYRQDPGLGLRLIYFSYDVKMKEKGDIPEGYSVSREKKERFSLILESASTNQTSMYLCASSLDGGETQCFGPGTRLLVL.